This T cell receptor beta chain appears in the sequencing data of a study of T cell repertoires in cytomegalovirus infection. Study-wide background: CMV epitopes used comprised recently identified HLA-C-restricted ones and well-studied HLA-B-restricted ones. The public TCR beta signatures pointed to both CMV infection and matching HLA type. Findings of the study overall: The cumulative frequency of public TCR beta families distinguished individuals who carried CMV together with the relevant HLA.

This clonotype was detected a few times. Its antigen is not known. TCRdb used MiXCR to reprocess the reads, holding one entry per CDR3 protein. The data hold approximately 89,000 distinct CDR3 sequences, with more than 20% observed a single time. Trimming took off 6 bases at V and 3 bases at J, with 14 bases between the two ends. Germline V gene lookup returns CDR1 MNHNY and CDR2 SVGAGI (reference sequence). The CDR3 is made up of 15 amino acids. The sample in question was CD8+ T cells from cultured PBMCs, obtained from culture after CMV antigen stimulation. The receptor comes from a human donor in good health (CMV status not recorded). Some clones in this sample may be carry-over from other donors' samples. V is TRBV6-6 and J is TRBJ1-4, with D perhaps TRBD1 (6 bases). The CDR3 protein is CASRLPGEANEKLFF. CDR3 sequence (DNA): TGTGCCAGCAGATTACCAGGGGAAGCTAATGAAAAACTGTTTTTT.